The clone carrying this TCR beta chain was picked up one time. Its target is unknown. This sample was taken from a study of Tregs in tolerant kidney transplant recipients. Overall study results and limits: Biological reproducibility was not directly addressed in this study.

Clones were sequenced by immunoSEQ multiplex PCR, and TCRdb holds only the in-frame ones, with some missing. The repertoire holds more than 30,000 clones, with about 79% as singletons. CDR3 size: 15 residues. V shed 0 bases and J shed 2 bases, with 9 bases lying between them. Germline CDR1 reads SGDLS; CDR2 reads YYNGEE. The rearrangement uses TRBV9 and TRBJ2-1, with D maybe TRBD1 (6 bases). The TCR sequence derives from a human donor in good health. The sample taken for sequencing was Tregs from blood cultured with allogeneic cells. The CDR3 DNA is TGTGCCAGCAGCGTAGTTGGGGGCGCCTACAATGAGCAGTTCTTC. Translated, it gives CASSVVGGAYNEQFF.